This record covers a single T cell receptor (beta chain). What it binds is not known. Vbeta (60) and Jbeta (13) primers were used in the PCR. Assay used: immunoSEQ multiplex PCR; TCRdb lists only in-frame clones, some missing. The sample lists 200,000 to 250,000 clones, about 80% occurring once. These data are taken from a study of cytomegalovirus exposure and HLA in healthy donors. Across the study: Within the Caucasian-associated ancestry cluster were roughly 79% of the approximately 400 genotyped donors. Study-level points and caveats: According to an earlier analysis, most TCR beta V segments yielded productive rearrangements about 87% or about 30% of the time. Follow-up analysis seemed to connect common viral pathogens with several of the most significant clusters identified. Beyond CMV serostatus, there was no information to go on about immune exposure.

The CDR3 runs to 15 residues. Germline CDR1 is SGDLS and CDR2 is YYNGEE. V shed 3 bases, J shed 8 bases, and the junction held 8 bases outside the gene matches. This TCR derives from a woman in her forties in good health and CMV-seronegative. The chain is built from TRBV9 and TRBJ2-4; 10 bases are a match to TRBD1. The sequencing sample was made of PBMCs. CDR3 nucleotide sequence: TGTGCCAGCAGCGCCGCGGACAGGGGGGCATACATTCAGTACTTC. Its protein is CASSAADRGAYIQYF.